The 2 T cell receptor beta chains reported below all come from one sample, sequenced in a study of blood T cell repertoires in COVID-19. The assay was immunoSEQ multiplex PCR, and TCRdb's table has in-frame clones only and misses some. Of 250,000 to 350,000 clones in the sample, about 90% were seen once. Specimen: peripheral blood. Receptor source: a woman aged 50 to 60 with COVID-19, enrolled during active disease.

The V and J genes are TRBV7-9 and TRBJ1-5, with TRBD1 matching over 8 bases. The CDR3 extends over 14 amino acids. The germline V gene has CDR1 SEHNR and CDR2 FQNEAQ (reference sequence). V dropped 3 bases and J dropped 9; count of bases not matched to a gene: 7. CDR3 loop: CASSLTGEGGPQHF. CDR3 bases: TGTGCCAGCAGCTTGACAGGGGAAGGAGGGCCCCAGCATTTT.

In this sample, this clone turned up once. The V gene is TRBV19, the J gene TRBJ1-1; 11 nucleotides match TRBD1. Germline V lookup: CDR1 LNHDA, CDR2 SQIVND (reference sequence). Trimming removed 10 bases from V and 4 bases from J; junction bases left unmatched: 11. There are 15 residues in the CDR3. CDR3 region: CATTRDRGVFTEAFF. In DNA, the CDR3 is TGTGCCACTACCCGGGACAGGGGGGTTTTCACTGAAGCTTTCTTT.